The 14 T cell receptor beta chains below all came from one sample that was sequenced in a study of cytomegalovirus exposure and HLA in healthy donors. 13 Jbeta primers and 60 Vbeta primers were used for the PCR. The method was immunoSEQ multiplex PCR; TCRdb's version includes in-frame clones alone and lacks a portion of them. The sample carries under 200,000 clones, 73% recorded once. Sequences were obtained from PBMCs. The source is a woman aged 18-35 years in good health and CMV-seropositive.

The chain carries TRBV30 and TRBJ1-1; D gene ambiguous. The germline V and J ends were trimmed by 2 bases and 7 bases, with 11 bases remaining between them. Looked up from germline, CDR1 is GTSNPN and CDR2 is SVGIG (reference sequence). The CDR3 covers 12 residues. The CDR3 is CAWSMSTIEAFF. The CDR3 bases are TGTGCCTGGAGTATGAGTACCATTGAAGCTTTCTTT.

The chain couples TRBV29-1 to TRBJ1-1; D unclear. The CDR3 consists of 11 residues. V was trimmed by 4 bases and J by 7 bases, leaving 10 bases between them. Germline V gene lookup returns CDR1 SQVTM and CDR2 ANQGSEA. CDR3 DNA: TGCAGCGTTGTCTCGGGGAATGAAGCTTTCTTT. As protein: CSVVSGNEAFF.

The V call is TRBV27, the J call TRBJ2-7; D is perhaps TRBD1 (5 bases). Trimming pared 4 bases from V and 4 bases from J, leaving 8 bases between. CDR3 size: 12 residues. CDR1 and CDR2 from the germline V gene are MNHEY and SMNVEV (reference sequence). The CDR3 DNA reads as TGTGCCAGCAGTTCCAGGGCGTACGAGCAGTACTTC. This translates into CASSSRAYEQYF.

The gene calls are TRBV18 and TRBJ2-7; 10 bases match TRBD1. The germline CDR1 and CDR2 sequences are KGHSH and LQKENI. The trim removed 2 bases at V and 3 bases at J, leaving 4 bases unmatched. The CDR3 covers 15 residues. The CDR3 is CASSPGTGDLYEQYF. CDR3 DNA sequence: TGTGCCAGCTCACCAGGGACAGGGGATCTCTACGAGCAGTACTTC.

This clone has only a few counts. The CDR3 here is CASTPQEYTGELFF. The CDR3 nucleotides are TGTGCCAGTACCCCTCAGGAATATACCGGGGAGCTGTTTTTT. This chain connects TRBV19 to TRBJ2-2; D is unresolved. V lost 7 bases and J lost 5, with 14 bases in between. The CDR3 loop spans 14 amino acids. Germline V gives CDR1 LNHDA, CDR2 SQIVND (reference sequence).

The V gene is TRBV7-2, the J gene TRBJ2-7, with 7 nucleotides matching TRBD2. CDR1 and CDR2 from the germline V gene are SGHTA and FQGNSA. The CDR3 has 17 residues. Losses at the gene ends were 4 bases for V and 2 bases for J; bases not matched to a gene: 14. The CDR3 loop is CASSSADRLADTYEQYF. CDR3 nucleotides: TGTGCCAGCAGCTCCGCAGACCGGCTAGCGGATACCTACGAGCAGTACTTC.

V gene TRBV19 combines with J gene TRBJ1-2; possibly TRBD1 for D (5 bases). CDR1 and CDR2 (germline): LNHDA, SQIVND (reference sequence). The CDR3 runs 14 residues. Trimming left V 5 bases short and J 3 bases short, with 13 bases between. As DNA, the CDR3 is TGTGCCAGTAGTGGTGGCCCAGGGTACTATGGCTACACCTTC. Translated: CASSGGPGYYGYTF.

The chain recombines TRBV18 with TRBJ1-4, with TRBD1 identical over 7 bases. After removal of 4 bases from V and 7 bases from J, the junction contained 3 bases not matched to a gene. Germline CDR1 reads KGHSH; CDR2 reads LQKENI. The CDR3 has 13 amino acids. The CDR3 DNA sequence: TGTGCCAGCTCACTTACAGGGGCTGAAAAACTGTTTTTT. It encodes CASSLTGAEKLFF.

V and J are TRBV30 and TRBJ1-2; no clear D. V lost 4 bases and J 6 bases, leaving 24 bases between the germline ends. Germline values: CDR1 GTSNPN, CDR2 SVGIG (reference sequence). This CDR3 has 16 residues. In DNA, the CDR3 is TGTGCCTGGATAAGTTTGGAATTAGGACTGACCGATGGCTACACCTTC. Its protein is CAWISLELGLTDGYTF.

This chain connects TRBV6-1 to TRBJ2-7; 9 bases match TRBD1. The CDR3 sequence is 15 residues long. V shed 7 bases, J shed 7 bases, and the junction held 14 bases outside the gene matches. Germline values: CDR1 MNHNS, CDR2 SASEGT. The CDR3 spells CASNRDWDRVDEQYF. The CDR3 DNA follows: TGTGCCAGCAACCGTGACTGGGACAGGGTTGATGAGCAGTACTTC.

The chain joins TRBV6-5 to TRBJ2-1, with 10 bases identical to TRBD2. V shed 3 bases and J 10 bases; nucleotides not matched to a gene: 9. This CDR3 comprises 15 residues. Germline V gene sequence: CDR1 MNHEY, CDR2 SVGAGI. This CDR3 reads CASSYLSSGGGEQFF. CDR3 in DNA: TGTGCCAGCAGTTATCTTTCTAGCGGGGGTGGGGAGCAGTTCTTC.

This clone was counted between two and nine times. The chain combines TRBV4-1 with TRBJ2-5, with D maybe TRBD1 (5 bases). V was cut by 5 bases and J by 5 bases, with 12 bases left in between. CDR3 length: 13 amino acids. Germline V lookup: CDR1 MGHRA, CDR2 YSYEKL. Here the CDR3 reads CASSFGNRETQYF. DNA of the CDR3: TGCGCCAGCAGCTTTGGGAACAGGGAGACCCAGTACTTC.

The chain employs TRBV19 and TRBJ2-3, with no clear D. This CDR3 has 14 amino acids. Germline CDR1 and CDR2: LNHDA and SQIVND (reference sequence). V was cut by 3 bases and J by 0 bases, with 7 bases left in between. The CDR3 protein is CASSMVRSTDTQYF. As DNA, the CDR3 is TGTGCCAGTAGTATGGTCCGGAGCACAGATACGCAGTATTTT.

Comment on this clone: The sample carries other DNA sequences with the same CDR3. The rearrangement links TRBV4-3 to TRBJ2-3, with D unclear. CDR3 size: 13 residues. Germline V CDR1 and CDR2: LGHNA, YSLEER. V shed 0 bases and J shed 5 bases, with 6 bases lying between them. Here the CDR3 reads CASSQDRGDTQYF. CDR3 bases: TGCGCCAGCAGCCAAGATAGAGGAGATACGCAGTATTTT.